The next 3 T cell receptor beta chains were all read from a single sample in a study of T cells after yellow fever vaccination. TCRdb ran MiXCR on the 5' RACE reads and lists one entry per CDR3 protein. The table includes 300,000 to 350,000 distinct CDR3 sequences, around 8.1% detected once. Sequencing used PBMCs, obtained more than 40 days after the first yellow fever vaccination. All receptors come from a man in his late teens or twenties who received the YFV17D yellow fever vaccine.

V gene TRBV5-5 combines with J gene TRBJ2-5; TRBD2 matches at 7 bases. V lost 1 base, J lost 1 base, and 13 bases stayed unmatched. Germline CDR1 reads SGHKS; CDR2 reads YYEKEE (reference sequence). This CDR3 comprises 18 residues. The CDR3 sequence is CASSLFGRPSGVQETQYF. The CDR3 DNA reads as TGTGCCAGCAGCTTGTTCGGTCGGCCTAGCGGTGTCCAAGAGACCCAGTACTTC. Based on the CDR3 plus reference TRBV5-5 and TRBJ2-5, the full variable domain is DAGVTQSPTHLIKTRGQQVTLRCSPISGHKSVSWYQQVLGQGPQFIFQYYEKEERGRGNFPDRFSARQFPNYSSELNVNALLLGDSALYLCASSLFGRPSGVQETQYFGPGTRLLVL.

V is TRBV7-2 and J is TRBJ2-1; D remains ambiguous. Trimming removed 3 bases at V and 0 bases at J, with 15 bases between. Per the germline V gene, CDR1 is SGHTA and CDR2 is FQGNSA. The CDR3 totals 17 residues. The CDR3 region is CASSFSAVPSSYNEQFF. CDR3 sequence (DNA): TGTGCCAGCAGCTTTAGTGCGGTGCCGAGCTCCTACAATGAGCAGTTCTTC.

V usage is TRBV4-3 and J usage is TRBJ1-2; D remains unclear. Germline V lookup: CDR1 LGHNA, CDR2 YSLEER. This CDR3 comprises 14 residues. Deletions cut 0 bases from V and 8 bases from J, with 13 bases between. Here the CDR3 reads CASSQDRAEIGYTF. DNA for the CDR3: TGCGCCAGCAGCCAAGATAGGGCAGAGATCGGCTACACCTTC.